This T cell receptor (beta chain) is from a study of T cell responses to AZD1222 COVID-19 vaccine. Remarks on this clone: As yet, its antigen is unknown.

Method: immunoSEQ multiplex PCR; TCRdb's copy keeps in-frame clones and lacks some. The sample includes over 90,000 clones, 88% of them seen just once. Study-wide findings and caveats: Seropositive AZD1222 recipients at baseline numbered only 6 or 7. Receipt of two AZD1222 doses was followed by a rise in Spike-specific TCR breadth and depth. White British donors predominated, females outnumbered males, and clonal diversity was possibly underestimated.

The germline V and J ends were trimmed by 2 bases and 2 bases, with 21 bases remaining between them. The CDR3 sequence is 19 residues long. Germline assignment: CDR1 MNHEY and CDR2 SMNVEV (reference sequence). Samples with a second dose at about 4 or about 12 weeks were pooled together. The V and J genes are TRBV27 and TRBJ1-4; perhaps TRBD1 as D (6 bases). This clonotype originated in an adult who received the AZD1222 COVID-19 vaccine. Sequencing was performed on peripheral blood, taken 28 days after the second AZD1222 dose. Here the CDR3 reads CASSLRYRVSPSTNEKLFF. The CDR3 bases are TGTGCCAGCAGTTTACGCTACAGGGTATCACCGTCGACTAATGAAAAACTGTTTTTT.